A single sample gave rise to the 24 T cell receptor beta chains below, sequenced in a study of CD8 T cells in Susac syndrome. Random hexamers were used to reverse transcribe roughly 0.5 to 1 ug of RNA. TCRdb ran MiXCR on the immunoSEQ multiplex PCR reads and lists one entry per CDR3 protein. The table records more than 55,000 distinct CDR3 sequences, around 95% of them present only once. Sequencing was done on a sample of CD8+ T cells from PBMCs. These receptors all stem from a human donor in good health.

The CDR3 loop reads CASSLARVETQYF. As DNA, the CDR3 is TGTGCCAGCAGTTTAGCCAGGGTAGAGACCCAGTACTTC. This chain uses TRBV28 with TRBJ2-5; D might be TRBD1 (5 bases). The germline CDR1 and CDR2 sequences are MDHEN and SYDVKM. Trimming took off 2 bases at V and 4 bases at J, with 8 bases between the two ends. The CDR3 runs 13 residues.

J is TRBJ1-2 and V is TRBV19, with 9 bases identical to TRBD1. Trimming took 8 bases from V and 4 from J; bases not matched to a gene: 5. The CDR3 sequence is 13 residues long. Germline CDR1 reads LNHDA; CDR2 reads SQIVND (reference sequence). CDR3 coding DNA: TGTGCCAGTTCACAGGGGGCGGGCTATGGCTACACCTTC. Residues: CASSQGAGYGYTF. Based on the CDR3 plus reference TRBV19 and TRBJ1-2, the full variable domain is DGGITQSPKYLFRKEGQNVTLSCEQNLNHDAMYWYRQDPGQGLRLIYYSQIVNDFQKGDIAEGYSVSREKKESFPLTVTSAQKNPTAFYLCASSQGAGYGYTFGSGTRLTVV.

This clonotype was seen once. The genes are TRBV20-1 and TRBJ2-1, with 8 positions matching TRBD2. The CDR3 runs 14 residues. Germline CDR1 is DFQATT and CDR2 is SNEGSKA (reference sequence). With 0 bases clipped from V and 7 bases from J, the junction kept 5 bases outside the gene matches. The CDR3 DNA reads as TGCAGTGCTAGAGATAGCGGGGTATGGAATGAGCAGTTCTTC. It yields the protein CSARDSGVWNEQFF.

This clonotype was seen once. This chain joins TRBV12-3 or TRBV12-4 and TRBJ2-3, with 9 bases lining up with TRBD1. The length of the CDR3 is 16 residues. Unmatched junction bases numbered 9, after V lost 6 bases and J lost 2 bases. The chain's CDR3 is CASSPLGQGPTDTQYF. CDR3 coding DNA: TGTGCCAGCAGCCCCTTGGGACAGGGCCCCACAGATACGCAGTATTTT.

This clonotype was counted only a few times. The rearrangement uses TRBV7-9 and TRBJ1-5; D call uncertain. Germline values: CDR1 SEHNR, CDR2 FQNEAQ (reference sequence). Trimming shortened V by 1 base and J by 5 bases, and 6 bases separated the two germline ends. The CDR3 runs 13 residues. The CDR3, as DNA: TGTGCCAGCAGCTTAGGCTTTGATCAGCCCCAGCATTTT. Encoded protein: CASSLGFDQPQHF. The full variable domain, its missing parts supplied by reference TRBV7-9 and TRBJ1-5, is DTGVSQNPRHKITKRGQNVTFRCDPISEHNRLYWYRQTLGQGPEFLTYFQNEAQLEKSRLLSDRFSAERPKGSFSTLEIQRTEQGDSAMYLCASSLGFDQPQHFGDGTRLSIL.

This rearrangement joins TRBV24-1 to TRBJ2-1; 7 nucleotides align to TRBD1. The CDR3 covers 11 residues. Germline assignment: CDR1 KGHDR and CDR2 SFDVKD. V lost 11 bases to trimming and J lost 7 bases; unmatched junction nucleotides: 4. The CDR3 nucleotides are TGTGCCATCCAGGGGGAAAATGAGCAGTTCTTC. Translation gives CAIQGENEQFF.

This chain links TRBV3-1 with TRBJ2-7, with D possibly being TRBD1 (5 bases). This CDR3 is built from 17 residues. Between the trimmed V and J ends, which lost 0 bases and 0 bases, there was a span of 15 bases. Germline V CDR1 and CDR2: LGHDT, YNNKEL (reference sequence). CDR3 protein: CASSQDMDMALSYEQYF. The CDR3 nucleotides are TGTGCCAGCAGCCAAGACATGGACATGGCCCTCTCCTACGAGCAGTACTTC.

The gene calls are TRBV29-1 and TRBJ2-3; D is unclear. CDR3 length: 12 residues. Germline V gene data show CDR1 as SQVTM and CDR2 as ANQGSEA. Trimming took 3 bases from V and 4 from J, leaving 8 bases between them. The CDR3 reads CSVEADPDTQYF. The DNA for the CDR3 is TGCAGCGTTGAGGCGGACCCAGATACGCAGTATTTT.

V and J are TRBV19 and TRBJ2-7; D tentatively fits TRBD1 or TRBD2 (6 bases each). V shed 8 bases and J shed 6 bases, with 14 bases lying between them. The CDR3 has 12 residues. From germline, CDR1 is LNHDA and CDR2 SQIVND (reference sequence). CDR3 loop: CASSSEGGEQYV. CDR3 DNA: TGTGCCAGTTCATCCGAGGGGGGCGAGCAGTACGTC.

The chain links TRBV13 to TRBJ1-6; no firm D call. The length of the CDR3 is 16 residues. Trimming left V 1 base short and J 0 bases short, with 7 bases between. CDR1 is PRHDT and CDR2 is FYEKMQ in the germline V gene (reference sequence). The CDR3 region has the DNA TGTGCCAGCAGCTTAGACGGAAGCTCCTATAATTCACCCCTCCACTTT. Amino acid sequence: CASSLDGSSYNSPLHF. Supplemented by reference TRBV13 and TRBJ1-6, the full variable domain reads AAGVIQSPRHLIKEKRETATLKCYPIPRHDTVYWYQQGPGQDPQFLISFYEKMQSDKGSIPDRFSAQQFSDYHSELNMSSLELGDSALYFCASSLDGSSYNSPLHFGNGTRLTVT.

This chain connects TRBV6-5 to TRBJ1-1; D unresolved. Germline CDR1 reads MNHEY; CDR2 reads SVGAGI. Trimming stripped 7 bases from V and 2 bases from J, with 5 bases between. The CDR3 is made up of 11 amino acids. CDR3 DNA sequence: TGTGCCAGCATGGTCAACACTGAAGCTTTCTTT. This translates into CASMVNTEAFF.

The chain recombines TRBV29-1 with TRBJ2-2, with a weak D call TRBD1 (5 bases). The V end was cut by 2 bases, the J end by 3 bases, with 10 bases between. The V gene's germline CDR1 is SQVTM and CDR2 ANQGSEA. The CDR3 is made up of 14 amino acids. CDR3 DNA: TGCAGCGTTGAACAGGGTTCTTACACCGGGGAGCTGTTTTTT. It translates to CSVEQGSYTGELFF.

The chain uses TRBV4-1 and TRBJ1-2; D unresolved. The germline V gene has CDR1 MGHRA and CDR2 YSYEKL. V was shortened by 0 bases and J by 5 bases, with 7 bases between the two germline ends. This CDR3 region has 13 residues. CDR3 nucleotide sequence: TGCGCCAGCAGCCAAGATCTCTTGTATGGCTACACCTTC. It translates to CASSQDLLYGYTF.

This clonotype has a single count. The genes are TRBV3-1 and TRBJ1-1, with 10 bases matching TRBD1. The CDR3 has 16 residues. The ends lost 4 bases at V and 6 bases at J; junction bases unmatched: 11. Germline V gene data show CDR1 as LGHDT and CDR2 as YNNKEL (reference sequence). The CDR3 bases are TGTGCCAGCAGCCCTGAAGCGGGACAGGGGAATCCTGAAGCTTTCTTT. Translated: CASSPEAGQGNPEAFF.

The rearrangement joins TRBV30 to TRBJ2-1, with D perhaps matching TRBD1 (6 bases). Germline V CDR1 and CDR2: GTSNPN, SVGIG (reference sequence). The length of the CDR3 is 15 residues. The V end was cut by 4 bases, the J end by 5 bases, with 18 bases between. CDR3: CAWTPGVTKDNEQFF. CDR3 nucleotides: TGTGCCTGGACTCCAGGGGTAACCAAGGACAATGAGCAGTTCTTC.

In DNA form, the CDR3 reads TGTGCCAGCAGTTCCGGACAGGGATTCCCTGAAGCTTTCTTT. Translated, it gives CASSSGQGFPEAFF. The chain is built from TRBV27 and TRBJ1-1; 8 bases match TRBD1. CDR3 length: 14 amino acids. The junction had 7 bases not matched to a gene; V was cut back by 4 bases and J by 6 bases. Germline assignment: CDR1 MNHEY and CDR2 SMNVEV (reference sequence).

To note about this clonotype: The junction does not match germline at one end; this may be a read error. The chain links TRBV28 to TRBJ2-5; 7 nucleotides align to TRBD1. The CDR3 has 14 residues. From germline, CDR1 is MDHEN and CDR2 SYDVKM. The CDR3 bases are TGTGCCAGCAGTTTACCTAGGGGGCAAGGGACCCAGTACTTC. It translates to CASSLPRGQGTQYF.

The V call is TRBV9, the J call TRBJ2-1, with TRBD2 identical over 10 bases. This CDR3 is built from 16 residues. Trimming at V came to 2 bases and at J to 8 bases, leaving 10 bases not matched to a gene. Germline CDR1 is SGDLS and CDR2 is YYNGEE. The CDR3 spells CASSVRPGLAIHEQFF. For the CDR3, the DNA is TGTGCCAGCAGCGTCCGCCCGGGACTAGCGATCCATGAGCAGTTCTTC.

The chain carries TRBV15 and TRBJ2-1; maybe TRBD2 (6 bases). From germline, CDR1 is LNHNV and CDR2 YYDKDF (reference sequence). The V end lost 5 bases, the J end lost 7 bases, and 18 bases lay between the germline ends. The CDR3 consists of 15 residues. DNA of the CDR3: TGTGCCACCAGCGTCTGGAGAGGAGGGCTAAATGAGCAGTTCTTC. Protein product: CATSVWRGGLNEQFF. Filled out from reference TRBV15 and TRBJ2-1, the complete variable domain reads DAMVIQNPRYQVTQFGKPVTLSCSQTLNHNVMYWYQQKSSQAPKLLFHYYDKDFNNEADTPDNFQSRRPNTSFCFLDIRSPGLGDTAMYLCATSVWRGGLNEQFFGPGTRLTVL.

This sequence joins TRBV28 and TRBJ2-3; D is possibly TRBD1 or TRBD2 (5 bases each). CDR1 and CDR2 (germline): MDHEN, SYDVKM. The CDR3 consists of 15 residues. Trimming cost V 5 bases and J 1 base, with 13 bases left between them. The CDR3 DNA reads TGTGCCAGCAGTCCTAGGGGAGATCGCACAGATACGCAGTATTTT. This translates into CASSPRGDRTDTQYF.

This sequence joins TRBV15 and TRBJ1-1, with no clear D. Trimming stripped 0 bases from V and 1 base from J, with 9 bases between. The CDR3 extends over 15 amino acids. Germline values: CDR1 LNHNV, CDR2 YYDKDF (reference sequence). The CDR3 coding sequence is TGTGCCACCAGCAGAGATCTGGCCGCGAACACTGAAGCTTTCTTT. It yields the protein CATSRDLAANTEAFF.

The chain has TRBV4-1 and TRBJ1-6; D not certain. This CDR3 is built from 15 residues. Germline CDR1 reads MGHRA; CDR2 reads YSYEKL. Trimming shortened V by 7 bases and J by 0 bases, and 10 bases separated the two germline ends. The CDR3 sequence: CASTRKSSYNSPLHF. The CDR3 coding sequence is TGCGCCAGCACCCGGAAAAGCTCCTATAATTCACCCCTCCACTTT.

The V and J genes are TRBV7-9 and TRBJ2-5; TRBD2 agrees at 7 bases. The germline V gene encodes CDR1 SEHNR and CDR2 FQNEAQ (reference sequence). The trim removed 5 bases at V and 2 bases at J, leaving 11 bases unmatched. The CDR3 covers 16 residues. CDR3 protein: CASSPVGGGEQETQYF. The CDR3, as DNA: TGTGCCAGCAGCCCGGTTGGGGGGGGTGAACAAGAGACCCAGTACTTC.

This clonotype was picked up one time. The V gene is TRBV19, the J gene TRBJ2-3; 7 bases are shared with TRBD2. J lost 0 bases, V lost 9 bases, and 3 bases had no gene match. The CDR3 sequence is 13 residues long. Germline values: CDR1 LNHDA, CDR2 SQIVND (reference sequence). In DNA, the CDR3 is TGTGCCAGCTACGGGGGGAGCACAGATACGCAGTATTTT. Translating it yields CASYGGSTDTQYF.